A single T cell receptor (beta chain) is shown here with its context. V lost 4 bases and J lost 2; bases outside the gene matches: 3. This CDR3 is 14 amino acids long. Germline V gene sequence: CDR1 KGHSH, CDR2 LQKENI. The entry originates in a study of cytomegalovirus exposure and HLA in healthy donors. Profiled with immunoSEQ multiplex PCR; TCRdb holds only in-frame clones, not every one. The sample lists some 140,000 clones, roughly 86% occurring once. The specimen sequenced was PBMCs. The origin of this receptor is a human donor in good health. The rearrangement joins TRBV18 to TRBJ2-7, with 9 positions matching TRBD1. The CDR3 DNA follows: TGTGCCAGCTCACTGACAGGGGGTACCTACGAGCAGTACTTC. It codes for CASSLTGGTYEQYF.